The following is a TCR beta chain sequence with its context. This clonotype was detected many times. Its antigen specificity is not known. Base-call qualities are not available, and no considerably larger clone is one nucleotide away. CDR1 and CDR2 are drawn from the germline V gene: SGHRS, YFSETQ. Trimming at the junction amounts to 2 bases on V and 2 bases on J, and the germline ends lie 9 bases apart. From its cysteine to its phenylalanine, the CDR3 spans 14 amino acids. Just CDR3 DNA is preserved here, 42 bases in frame from base 1. Ophthalmopathy patients had moderately to severely active disease, Clinical Activity Score of at least 3, NOSPECS grade of at least 4, and duration under 3 months. Any patient with an uncontrolled infection, another autoimmune disease, pregnancy or lactation was excluded. Clinical symptoms, serum thyroxine and TRAb, thyroid ultrasound, and orbital computed tomography formed the basis for the diagnoses. PBMCs were isolated from 7.5 to 10 ml of fresh peripheral blood by Ficoll-Paque density gradient centrifugation. Trizol reagent was used to extract total RNA, and RNA quality was then checked on an Agilent 2100 Bioanalyzer.

Amplification of TCR beta CDR3 regions was carried out from RNA transcripts. The TCR CDR3 was subjected to a first round of RT-PCR using the HTBI primer set and the Qiagen OneStep RT-PCR kit. Libraries were constructed in a second round of multiplex PCR, after which size selection and purification were carried out. Sequencing of the libraries was done on an Illumina HiSeq2000 using paired-end 100 bp reads. The original pipeline was this. Raw data were processed with SOAPnuke, discarding reads with adapters, uncalled bases, mean Phred below 15, or no exact constant-primer or identifier match. High-quality paired reads were merged using COPE v1.2.5, and each unique nucleotide sequence was defined as a clonotype. MiTCR v1.1 was used to align the clonotypes against IMGT TRBV, TRBD and TRBJ reference segments. The analysis included only V-J combinations with a frequency above 0.0001, which together covered 99% to 99.2% of the repertoires. A TCS score was defined as the ratio of F50 (clonal expansion) to E x V (chaos), with BLOSUM62-based TCRdist applied between CDR3 peptides within each V-J. Welch's t-statistics and random forest reduced several hundred V-J features to 13, which were used in a naive Bayes classifier (R e1071). The raw public data were reprocessed by TCRdb itself: fastp quality trimming at Q25, MiXCR clonotype calling, in-frame beta chains only. Each CDR3 protein gets just one entry, which takes the most common genes and DNA from the rows behind it. In this record, the V and J calls reflect TCRdb's handling and not the investigators' own analysis. The sample table holds 500,000 to 750,000 distinct CDR3 sequences, of which 14% were seen once. The ten top clones hold over 6% of the sample.

The data are from a study of T cells in Graves' hyperthyroidism and ophthalmopathy (dated by TCRdb to the late 2010s). At the level of the whole study: Peripheral blood was collected at initial diagnosis, before any treatment. Prospective prediction of ophthalmopathy was tested in an independent validation cohort consisting of fewer than 20 hyperthyroidism patients and approximately 16 patients who later progressed to ophthalmopathy. The 100 or so discovery patients were randomly split 7:3 into training and test sets. Thyroid tissue and blood T-cell repertoires from roughly six Graves' hyperthyroidism patients were also compared in the study. Once sampling was done, hyperthyroidism patients were given methimazole at a starting dose of 30 mg daily, whereas ophthalmopathy patients were given high-dose intravenous methylprednisolone. To identify TCR V-J signatures that set the groups apart, the researchers used a discovery cohort of about a hundred patients, made up of 40 to 45 with Graves' ophthalmopathy and about 60 with stable Graves' hyperthyroidism. According to the paper, TCR Vbeta CDR3 sequencing was carried out on some 140 peripheral blood samples, which came from fewer than 50 ophthalmopathy, around 74 hyperthyroidism and roughly 17 progressor patients. Summary of the overall study and its limitations: In validation, progression to ophthalmopathy was predicted by the model with roughly 69% sensitivity and 72% to 85% specificity, a median of 6.5 months before onset. No statistical method was used to set the sample size in advance, and investigators knew the group allocation. Most expanded thyroid clonotypes (frequency above 0.001) were also found in blood, which suggests that blood repertoires may mirror thyroid immune responses. A 13 V-J signature model separated ophthalmopathy from stable hyperthyroidism, with roughly 88% sensitivity and 81.08% specificity in cross-validation and 80%/75% in testing.

The receptor's source is a woman between 18 and 29 years old with Graves' ophthalmopathy. Sequencing was done on a sample of blood. This chain joins TRBV5-1 to TRBJ2-3; TRBD1 is a possible D gene, resting on 6 matching bases. CDR3 reads: CASSFGQNTDTQYF. The nucleotide sequence reads TGCGCCAGCAGCTTCGGACAGAACACAGATACGCAGTATTTT.